These 10 T cell receptor beta chains were sequenced from one sample in a study of T-cell reconstitution after alpha-beta-depleted transplantation in children. Unique molecular identifiers featured in how the TCRbeta library was prepared. Each CDR3 protein is one row after TCRdb ran MiXCR on the PCR reads. The table lists 150,000 to 250,000 distinct CDR3 sequences, more than 12% of them singletons, with about 13% in the top ten. The material was PBMCs from the stem cell graft donor, obtained from the stem cell graft. The receptors were gathered from a human donor who donated a stem cell graft to a child with acute lymphoblastic leukemia.

This clonotype was recorded at least ten times. The chain joins TRBV4-2 to TRBJ2-6; the D gene could be TRBD1 or TRBD2 (6 bases each). V was trimmed by 5 bases and J by 1 base, leaving 24 bases between them. The CDR3 covers 20 residues. Germline V gene data show CDR1 as LGHNA and CDR2 as YNFKEQ. In nucleotides, the CDR3 is TGTGCCAGCAGCAGGGGACAATGGAAAGGCGGGGTATCTGGGGCCAACGTCCTGACTTTC. Encoded protein: CASSRGQWKGGVSGANVLTF.

This clonotype was observed a few times. The V and J genes are TRBV9 and TRBJ1-3, with D uncertain. Germline CDR1 reads SGDLS; CDR2 reads YYNGEE. This CDR3 contains 16 residues. V lost 1 base, J lost 0 bases, and 11 bases lay in between. CDR3 protein: CASSVYDGSSGNTIYF. Written as DNA, the CDR3 is TGTGCCAGCAGCGTATATGACGGGAGCTCTGGAAACACCATATATTTT. The full variable domain, rest sourced from reference TRBV9 and TRBJ1-3, is DSGVTQTPKHLITATGQRVTLRCSPRSGDLSVYWYQQSLDQGLQFLIQYYNGEERAKGNILERFSAQQFPDLHSELNLSSLELGDSALYFCASSVYDGSSGNTIYFGEGSWLTVV.

About this clonotype: With a much larger clone just one base away, this may be a read error. The chain is built from TRBV24-1 and TRBJ2-7; D might be TRBD1 or TRBD2, each matching 5 bases. This CDR3 contains 15 residues. Germline loops: CDR1 KGHDR, CDR2 SFDVKD. V lost 5 bases and J lost 2, with 15 bases in between. The CDR3 DNA follows: TGTGCCACCAGTGCCCGGGACGGCACCACCTACGAGCAGTACTTC. Amino acids: CATSARDGTTYEQYF.

This clonotype was detected many times. The CDR3, as DNA: TGCAGCGTTGACGCAGATACGCAGTATTTT. This gives the protein CSVDADTQYF. V and J are TRBV29-1 and TRBJ2-3, with unresolved D. CDR1 is SQVTM, CDR2 ANQGSEA, per germline. Deletions cut 3 bases from V and 4 bases from J, with 2 bases between. The CDR3 extends over 10 amino acids.

CDR3 in amino acids: CASSAAGGKNYGYTF. The CDR3 region has the DNA TGCGCCAGCAGCGCGGCGGGGGGAAAGAACTATGGCTACACCTTC. The chain joins TRBV5-1 to TRBJ1-2; D perhaps matches TRBD1 (5 bases). The CDR3 has 15 amino acids. Trimming pared 4 bases from V and 2 bases from J, leaving 15 bases between. Germline CDR1 SGHRS, CDR2 YFSETQ.

This clonotype was detected ten times or more. The chain couples TRBV5-1 to TRBJ2-1; TRBD2 is a possible D gene (6 bases). This CDR3 contains 15 residues. The ends were cut back, 4 bases at V and 9 bases at J, with 20 bases in the middle. The germline CDR1 and CDR2 sequences are SGHRS and YFSETQ. CDR3 protein: CASSLSPREEGEQFF. In nucleotides, the CDR3 is TGCGCCAGCAGCCTCAGTCCTAGGGAGGAGGGTGAGCAGTTCTTC.

This clonotype was observed many times. This chain uses TRBV12-3 or TRBV12-4 with TRBJ1-5; D gene ambiguous. The V gene lost 3 bases and the J gene lost 7 bases, with 7 bases spanning the gap. This CDR3 spans 12 amino acids. In nucleotides, the CDR3 is TGTGCCAGCAGTTTTTCCGGGCAGCCCCAGCATTTT. Amino acids: CASSFSGQPQHF.

In its sample, this clonotype was seen a few times. The rearrangement uses TRBV5-1 and TRBJ2-5; 8 bases line up with TRBD2. This CDR3 region has 16 residues. CDR1 is SGHRS, CDR2 YFSETQ, per germline. The ends lost 0 bases at V and 2 bases at J; junction bases unmatched: 6. The DNA of the CDR3 is TGCGCCAGCAGCTTGGGGACGGGGGGGGAACAAGAGACCCAGTACTTC. Translation: CASSLGTGGEQETQYF.

Points on this clonotype: Given a much more abundant clone one base away, this may be a read error. The chain is built from TRBV4-1 and TRBJ1-2; D uncertain. The CDR3 contains 17 residues. V lost 0 bases, J lost 5 bases, and 19 bases lay in between. The germline V gene has CDR1 MGHRA and CDR2 YSYEKL. CDR3 protein: CASSQDLWHETLYGYTF. CDR3 nucleotides: TGCGCCAGCAGCCAAGATCTTTGGCATGAGACTTTGTATGGCTACACCTTC.

This clonotype has ten or more counts. The chain joins TRBV12-3 or TRBV12-4 to TRBJ2-3; 10 bases align to TRBD2. Trimming removed 7 bases from V and 3 bases from J; junction bases left unmatched: 10. CDR3 length: 16 residues. CDR3 sequence: CASISSGTSETDTQYF. The CDR3 DNA is TGTGCCAGCATCTCATCCGGGACTAGCGAGACAGATACGCAGTATTTT.